This T cell receptor (beta chain) stems from a study of blood T cells in healthy people across ages (dated by TCRdb to between 2015 and 2017). General notes on the study: Template switching captured roughly one uniquely barcoded TCR beta cDNA molecule per two T cells in model experiments. Age-related changes in TCR beta repertoire diversity were measured in the study by deep sequencing normalized with unique cDNA molecular identifiers. Using the same blood draw, the study looked at two additional independent replicas of 1 million unique cDNA reads for two donors, one aged 18 to 30 and the other aged 80 or older. Four age groups were formed from the donors: young (average around 15 years), middle-aged (approximately 40), aged (about 68) and long-lived (82). Donors of different ages were randomly distributed across sequencing lanes to avoid experimental bias. Broad study findings and their caveats: Estimates of total diversity based on one million sequenced T cells were considered lower bounds and underestimates. Observed TCR beta diversity per million T cells fell roughly linearly with age, and a significant reduction was already apparent by age about 36. Observed TCR beta diversity correlated strongly with the percentage of naive T cells measured by flow cytometry. The CMV infection status of donors was not known, potentially confounding age-related changes in expanded clonotypes. The long-lived group showed more naive CD4+ T cells, fewer expanded clones and increased TCR diversity than the aged group, suggesting age selection. Bulk unsorted PBMC profiling prevented conclusive comparison of naive and antigen-experienced compartments.

This clonotype was counted a few times. There is no known antigen for this receptor. Base-call qualities are not available, and no considerably larger clone is one nucleotide away. Between the V and J ends, shortened by 2 bases and 9 bases respectively, the junction contains 12 bases. Reading the germline V gene gives CDR1 KGHDR and CDR2 SFDVKD. There are 13 amino acids in the CDR3, from cysteine to phenylalanine inclusive. Only the CDR3 DNA stays, 39 bases, in frame from base 1. Donors were under 40 systemically healthy Caucasian individuals from Russia aged roughly 6 to 95 years. Each donor gave 9 to 10 milliliters of peripheral blood, collected into EDTA-treated Vacutainer tubes. Ficoll-Paque density-gradient centrifugation was used to isolate PBMCs, with at least 7 million per sample. Total RNA, at least 5 micrograms per sample, was extracted from PBMCs with Trizol reagent. For every donor, flow cytometry on a PBMC aliquot measured the percentage of naive CD45RAhigh/CD27high T cells.

The method behind the library was 5' RACE. Sequencing instrument: Illumina HiSeq 2500. A second PCR of about 7 to 12 cycles was run with a J-beta primer mix and a sample-barcoded 5' primer. A unique molecular identifier was introduced onto each TCR beta cDNA molecule by a template-switch 5' adaptor carrying 12 random nucleotides. Each sample yielded at least 2.5 million CDR3-containing paired-end reads. All of the RNA was converted into first-strand cDNA using the Mint cDNA synthesis kit, with a TRBC-specific oligonucleotide serving as the primer. Following uracil-DNA glycosylase treatment, all cDNA underwent a first 18-cycle PCR with the universal primers M1SS and BC2_uni_R. In the source study's methods: Normalization of each sample was performed by random selection of 1 million high-quality reads, each carrying a distinct molecular identifier. Instead of being binned into consensus sequences, reads that shared molecular identifiers were thrown out. CDR3 identification, clonotype clustering and error correction used MiTCR with a Q25 quality threshold and the strictest error-elimination algorithm. Lower-bound total TCR beta diversity was estimated with a nonparametric unseen species model using Euler transformation. The raw public data were reprocessed by TCRdb itself: fastp quality trimming at Q25, MiXCR clonotype calling, in-frame beta chains only. Records with the same CDR3 protein are collapsed into one entry carrying the most frequent genes and DNA. None of the V and J calls come from the authors' own analysis; TCRdb made them. In all, the sample holds 1.5 million to 2 million distinct CDR3 sequences, and roughly 28% of those were seen once. The top ten clonotypes cover 7.7% of the sample.

Input material: blood. The sequence derives from a woman aged 25-40 years in good health. The rearrangement combines TRBV24-1 with TRBJ2-5, and possibly TRBD2, on 6 matching bases. In nucleotides, the sequence is TGTGCCACCAGTGATTCCTTACAGCGGGCCCAGTACTTC. It codes for CATSDSLQRAQYF.